This T cell receptor (beta chain) came from a study of cytomegalovirus exposure and HLA in healthy donors. With 0 bases clipped from V and 2 bases from J, the junction kept 3 bases outside the gene matches. The CDR3 sequence is 16 residues long. CDR1 is MNHEY and CDR2 is SVGAGI in the germline V gene. The PCR used 60 Vbeta and 13 Jbeta primers. Profiled with immunoSEQ multiplex PCR; TCRdb holds only in-frame clones, not every one. The profile shows 160,000 or so clones, 81% of them singletons. Healthy bone marrow donors made up the donors. This sequence joins TRBV6-5 and TRBJ2-1, with TRBD1 matching 8 bases. This clonotype was sampled from a woman between 45 and 60 years old in good health and CMV-seronegative. The sample taken for sequencing was PBMCs. The CDR3 spells CASSYSDRGPYNEQFF. CDR3 nucleotide sequence: TGTGCCAGCAGTTACTCCGACAGGGGCCCCTACAATGAGCAGTTCTTC.